This T cell receptor (beta chain) appears in the sequencing data of a study of blood T cells in healthy people across ages. This CDR3 comprises 15 residues. Germline loops: CDR1 MNHEY, CDR2 SMNVEV (reference sequence). On this clonotype itself: The junction and the germline gene differ at one end; a read error may be behind it.

Through a sample-barcoded 5' primer and a J-beta primer mix, a second PCR was run for 7 to 11 cycles. TCRdb reprocessed the 5' RACE reads via MiXCR and lists one record per CDR3 protein. The sample contains 1.5 million to 2 million distinct CDR3 sequences, approximately 30% of which appear only once. The rearrangement joins TRBV27 to TRBJ2-5; 7 positions agree with TRBD1. The sequence derives from a woman aged 25 to 39 in good health. Sample: blood. CDR3 sequence (DNA): TGTACCAGCAAGTCGACAGGGATGCCCAAAGAGACCCAGTACTTC. Translating gives CTSKSTGMPKETQYF.